The 3 T cell receptor beta chains reported below all come from one sample, sequenced in a study of CD8 T cells in Susac syndrome. The authors reverse transcribed 0.5 to 1 ug RNA with random hexamers. TCRdb passed the immunoSEQ multiplex PCR reads through MiXCR, listing each CDR3 protein once. The sample lists roughly 110,000 distinct CDR3 sequences, around 94% occurring once. The sequencing sample was made of CD8+ T cells from PBMCs. The receptor source for this set is a human donor with Susac syndrome.

This clonotype came up a few times. This chain joins TRBV11-2 and TRBJ2-5; the D is unclear. Germline values: CDR1 SGHAT, CDR2 FQNNGV. This CDR3 region has 13 residues. The V end was cut by 0 bases, the J end by 5 bases, with 7 bases between. CDR3 region: CASSLDQAETQYF. CDR3 sequence (DNA): TGTGCCAGCAGCTTAGACCAGGCGGAGACCCAGTACTTC.

The chain links TRBV6-5 to TRBJ1-5, with D uncertain. Trimming pared 6 bases from V and 4 bases from J, leaving 10 bases between. This CDR3 is 13 amino acids long. Germline V CDR1 and CDR2: MNHEY, SVGAGI. The CDR3 loop is CASSPRSNQPQHF. The CDR3 DNA follows: TGTGCCAGCAGCCCAAGGTCTAATCAGCCCCAGCATTTT.

The chain combines TRBV27 with TRBJ2-7; 9 bases map to TRBD1. Trimming took 6 bases from V and 7 from J; bases not matched to a gene: 10. The CDR3 extends over 14 amino acids. Germline assignment: CDR1 MNHEY and CDR2 SMNVEV (reference sequence). The CDR3 coding sequence is TGTGCCAGCAGCCAACGGGACAGGGTCGGAGAGCAGTACTTC. Its protein is CASSQRDRVGEQYF.